The rows below give T cell receptor beta chains drawn from one sample of a study of cytomegalovirus exposure and HLA in healthy donors. The protocol was immunoSEQ multiplex PCR, while the TCRdb copy is restricted to in-frame clones and leaves out a portion. The sample shows 300,000 to 450,000 clones, more than 80% of them seen only once. The sample consisted of PBMCs. These TCRs come from a woman between 18 and 29 years old in good health and CMV-seronegative. The CDR3 runs from the conserved cysteine through the conserved F or W. A D gene is named only where the DNA matches it firmly. Rows give clone size only sometimes, using once, few, many, or a class for an expanded clone.

d_gene,v_gene,abundance,j_gene,CDR3nt,CDR3aa
TRBD1,TRBV7-9,-,TRBJ2-7,TGTGCCAGCAGCTTGGGACAGGGGGCAACTGGGGAGCAGTACTTC,CASSLGQGATGEQYF
-,TRBV4-1,-,TRBJ1-2,TGCGCCAGCAGCCCCCAACTTGGTCGCGGGGAGATCTATGGCTACACCTTC,CASSPQLGRGEIYGYTF
TRBD2,TRBV9,once,TRBJ2-3,TGTGCCAGTAATCCCCAAGCGGGGGATACGCAGTATTTT,CASNPQAGDTQYF
TRBD1,TRBV27,-,TRBJ1-1,TGTGCCAGCAGCACATTAGGACAGGGGGAGAACACTGAAGCTTTCTTT,CASSTLGQGENTEAFF
TRBD1,TRBV9,-,TRBJ2-1,TGTGCCAGCAGCGTAGCCGGGATCGGGACAGTCCCCCTCTTC,CASSVAGIGTVPLF
-,TRBV21-1,-,TRBJ1-5,TGTGCCAGCAGCTCTCGACTTCGGGTAGGAGGTCAGCCCCAGCATTTT,CASSSRLRVGGQPQHF
-,TRBV6-6,-,TRBJ2-7,TGTGCCAGCAGTCCGGACGGGATATACGAGCAGTACTTC,CASSPDGIYEQYF
TRBD1,TRBV6-6,-,TRBJ2-6,TGTGCCAGCAGGACAGGGTCTGGGGCCAACGTCCTGACTTTC,CASRTGSGANVLTF
-,TRBV2,-,TRBJ1-4,TGTGCCAGCAGTAATTGGGGGCTGGCTGAAAAACTGTTTTTT,CASSNWGLAEKLFF
-,TRBV7-6,-,TRBJ2-3,TGTGCCAGCAGCTTAGCGTCTGGGCTGATGGAGGGGAGCAGCACAGATACGCAGTATTTT,CASSLASGLMEGSSTDTQYF
TRBD1,TRBV7-2,-,TRBJ2-5,TGTGCCAGCAGCCGACAGGGGCGGATGGTAGAGACCCAGTACTTC,CASSRQGRMVETQYF
TRBD1,TRBV27,-,TRBJ1-5,TGTGCCACCAGGCTCCATCCCAGGGGGGTTGGGAGTCAGCCCCAGCATTTT,CATRLHPRGVGSQPQHF